Here is one TCR beta chain with its context. The record originates from a study of blood T cell repertoires in COVID-19. The table came from immunoSEQ multiplex PCR; TCRdb's copy has only in-frame clones and leaves some out. The top ten clones hold just under 4.5% of a sample with 60,000 to 70,000 clones, approximately 87% of them seen once. V was pared by 2 bases and J by 0 bases, with 10 bases between. The V gene's germline CDR1 is SGHRS and CDR2 YFSETQ. This CDR3 spans 15 amino acids. The chain couples TRBV5-1 to TRBJ2-3; D might be TRBD2 (6 bases). The sample consisted of peripheral blood. The sequence was collected from a man in his forties or fifties with active COVID-19. The CDR3 is CASSFSGSSTDTQYF. CDR3 in DNA: TGCGCCAGCAGCTTTAGCGGTTCTAGCACAGATACGCAGTATTTT.